These 7 T cell receptor beta chains originate from one sample sequenced in a study of memory CD4+ T cells and cytomegalovirus serostatus. Single viable CD3+CD4+CD8-CD45RO+ cells were sorted as the memory CD4+ T cells. Produced via immunoSEQ multiplex PCR; TCRdb's table is partial and in-frame only. The table lists some 53,000 clones, around 80% of them singletons. Specimen: memory CD4+ T cells from blood. Every receptor here comes from an adult in good health and CMV-seronegative.

This rearrangement joins TRBV11-3 to TRBJ1-1; TRBD1 might be the D (6 bases). CDR1 and CDR2 (germline): SGHNT, YENEEA. This CDR3 region has 14 residues. The V gene lost 5 bases and the J gene lost 7 bases, with 17 bases spanning the gap. Here the CDR3 reads CASSEGHLEGEAFF. For the CDR3, the DNA is TGTGCCAGCAGCGAGGGACACCTAGAGGGTGAAGCTTTCTTT.

The genes are TRBV7-7 and TRBJ2-2; D possibly uses TRBD1 or TRBD2 (7 bases each). Germline V CDR1 and CDR2: SSHAT, FNYEAQ (reference sequence). CDR3 size: 16 residues. V lost 4 bases and J 4 bases, leaving 16 bases between the germline ends. The CDR3 nucleotides are TGTGCCAGCAGCTCAGGGGAGGGACAGACCACCGGGGAGCTGTTTTTT. The encoded protein is CASSSGEGQTTGELFF.

This chain joins TRBV28 and TRBJ1-1; 7 nucleotides line up with TRBD1. After removal of 2 bases from V and 9 bases from J, the junction contained 9 bases not matched to a gene. Germline V CDR1 and CDR2: MDHEN, SYDVKM. The length of the CDR3 is 14 residues. CDR3 in DNA: TGTGCCAGCAGTTTAAACGGACAGGTCGGGAAAGCTTTCTTT. Its translation: CASSLNGQVGKAFF.

The rearrangement links TRBV11-2 to TRBJ2-7, with D perhaps TRBD2 (6 bases). The CDR3 has 12 residues. The V gene lost 3 bases and the J gene lost 4 bases, with 7 bases spanning the gap. The germline gives CDR1 SGHAT, CDR2 FQNNGV. The CDR3 nucleotides are TGTGCCAGCAGCTTGGAGGGATACGAGCAGTACTTC. Protein sequence: CASSLEGYEQYF.

This clone was observed a few times. The gene calls are TRBV25-1 and TRBJ1-1, with 7 bases lining up with TRBD1. This CDR3 contains 13 residues. V lost 7 bases, J lost 4 bases, and 6 bases stayed unmatched. Germline assignment: CDR1 MGHDK and CDR2 SYGVNS. CDR3 residues: CASIADRVTEAFF. DNA of the CDR3: TGTGCCAGCATTGCTGACAGGGTCACTGAAGCTTTCTTT.

The chain employs TRBV27 and TRBJ2-3; 13 bases fit TRBD2. V shed 5 bases, J shed 7 bases, and the junction held 9 bases outside the gene matches. Germline CDR1 MNHEY, CDR2 SMNVEV (reference sequence). The CDR3 is 16 residues long. The CDR3, as DNA: TGTGCCAGCAGTCAGACTAGCGGGGGGCTTCTCTATACGCAGTATTTT. Protein sequence: CASSQTSGGLLYTQYF.

The CDR3 DNA is TGTGCCAGCAGTGATAGTGTTCGGGACTATGGCTACACCTTC. It codes for CASSDSVRDYGYTF. The rearrangement links TRBV25-1 to TRBJ1-2; no clear D gene. The CDR3 extends over 14 amino acids. Germline V gene lookup returns CDR1 MGHDK and CDR2 SYGVNS. Trimming removed 3 bases at V and 3 bases at J, with 11 bases between.